In this sample, the clone carrying this TCR beta chain turned up many times. Germline V CDR1 and CDR2: SQVTM, ANQGSEA. J gave up 0 bases and V 6 bases, and 10 bases lay outside the gene matches. CDR3 length: 15 residues. MiXCR was run by TCRdb on the 5' RACE reads, yielding one entry per CDR3 protein. The repertoire holds approximately 58,000 distinct CDR3 sequences, with approximately 26% as singletons. Tregs were sorted as CD4+CD25+CD127-/low cells. Material for sequencing was tumor-infiltrating Tregs sorted from the breast tumor. The genes are TRBV29-1 and TRBJ1-1, with 7 bases identical to TRBD1. This receptor was obtained from a female donor with breast cancer. In DNA form, the CDR3 reads TGCAGCGTGGGTCTCAGGGGGGGGATGAACACTGAAGCTTTCTTT. Its protein product is CSVGLRGGMNTEAFF. Full variable domain (rest looked up from reference TRBV29-1 and TRBJ1-1): SAVISQKPSRDICQRGTSLTIQCQVDSQVTMMFWYRQQPGQSLTLIATANQGSEATYESGFVIDKFPISRPNLTFSTLTVSNMSPEDSSIYLCSVGLRGGMNTEAFFGQGTRLTVV.